This T cell receptor (beta chain) was captured by sequencing in a study of blood T cell repertoires in COVID-19. Study-level information: PBMCs, B-cell-depleted T cells, or T cells provided the cDNA or gDNA that made up the material.

Enrollees, about 18 to 89 years old, lived in around 23 US areas. Participants were placed into cohorts based on the clinical history they reported. This CDR3 comprises 11 residues. Germline lookup yields CDR1 MNHEY and CDR2 SMNVEV (reference sequence). V was pared by 3 bases and J by 6 bases, with 2 bases between. Per the original data handling: Researchers report that nucleated cell counts were estimated from reference gene primer amplification. Measured with immunoSEQ multiplex PCR; TCRdb has only the in-frame clones, and not every one. V and J calls and clone size are those listed in that table; D and trimming were worked out from the DNA. The data show hundreds of thousands of clones, with approximately 92% seen just once and 0.95% to 1.3% held by the top ten.

The chain links TRBV27 to TRBJ2-2; unclear D gene. This sequence originates from a man aged 25 to 40 who had recovered from COVID-19. Sequences were obtained from PBMCs or T cells enriched from blood (not recorded which). This CDR3 reads CASSFAGELFF. The CDR3 bases are TGTGCCAGCAGTTTCGCCGGGGAGCTGTTTTTT.